The 15 T cell receptor beta chains below come from one sample, sequenced in a study of early T cells in non-severe SARS-CoV-2 infection. TCRdb processed the 5' RACE reads anew with MiXCR; each CDR3 protein has one entry. Of roughly 32,000 distinct CDR3 sequences in the sample, roughly 3.9% were seen once. Sequenced sample: whole blood. These receptors all stem from an adult who was a healthcare worker with PCR-confirmed SARS-CoV-2 infection or an uninfected control (not recorded which).

This clonotype has a count of ten or more. V is TRBV12-3 or TRBV12-4 and J is TRBJ1-6, with a possible D match to TRBD1 (6 bases). Trimming removed 6 bases from V and 3 bases from J, with 18 bases in between. The CDR3 has 17 residues. The DNA for the CDR3 is TGTGCCAGCAGCCCAAGAACAGGGAACGGCTATAATTCACCCCTCCACTTT. It specifies CASSPRTGNGYNSPLHF.

The chain is built from TRBV4-1 and TRBJ1-3; D is unresolved. Deletions cut 0 bases from V and 1 base from J, with 10 bases between. CDR1 MGHRA and CDR2 YSYEKL come from the germline V gene. This CDR3 spans 16 amino acids. The CDR3 nucleotides read TGCGCCAGCAGCCAAGATAAAGGAGGATCTGGAAACACCATATATTTT. The encoded protein is CASSQDKGGSGNTIYF.

This clonotype has ten or more counts. The rearrangement links TRBV6-5 to TRBJ1-1, with a tentative D call TRBD1 (5 bases). CDR1 MNHEY and CDR2 SVGAGI come from the germline V gene. The CDR3 loop spans 15 amino acids. Trimming cost V 6 bases and J 0 bases, with 14 bases left between them. CDR3 bases: TGTGCCAGCAGACCCGGGACCCTAATGAACACTGAAGCTTTCTTT. This codes for CASRPGTLMNTEAFF.

This clonotype was seen many times. V is TRBV7-2 and J is TRBJ2-7, with 9 bases aligning to TRBD1. Trimming removed 6 bases from V and 5 bases from J; junction bases left unmatched: 5. Per the germline V gene, CDR1 is SGHTA and CDR2 is FQGNSA. The CDR3 is 13 residues long. The CDR3 region has the DNA TGTGCCAGCAGATCTACAGGGGGCCACGAGCAGTACTTC. This gives the protein CASRSTGGHEQYF.

This clonotype has at least ten counts. The chain carries TRBV7-7 and TRBJ2-7; D is possibly TRBD2 (6 bases). CDR1 and CDR2 from the germline V gene are SSHAT and FNYEAQ (reference sequence). CDR3 length equals 13 residues. V was pared by 5 bases and J by 5 bases, with 13 bases between. CDR3 coding DNA: TGTGCCAGCAGCCTAGTGTCGGGGGACGAGCAGTACTTC. Its translation: CASSLVSGDEQYF.

This clonotype has a count of ten or more. Here the CDR3 DNA reads TGTGCCAGCAGTCCTAAATTACAGATGAACACTGAAGCTTTCTTT. It codes for CASSPKLQMNTEAFF. This chain links TRBV13 with TRBJ1-1; no definite D call. V was clipped by 6 bases and J by 0 bases, with 14 bases between them. This CDR3 contains 15 residues. Germline CDR1 and CDR2: PRHDT and FYEKMQ (reference sequence).

This clonotype was counted ten times or more. V gene TRBV11-2 combines with J gene TRBJ2-2; D possibly corresponds to TRBD2 (6 bases). Deletions cut 0 bases from V and 4 bases from J, with 9 bases between. The CDR3 is made up of 15 amino acids. CDR1 and CDR2 (germline): SGHAT, FQNNGV. Here the CDR3 DNA reads TGTGCCAGCAGCTTAGAGTCCGGGGGCACCGGGGAGCTGTTTTTT. Its translation is CASSLESGGTGELFF.

This clonotype occurred many times. The chain joins TRBV5-1 to TRBJ1-1; no clear D. This CDR3 spans 14 amino acids. V was trimmed by 5 bases and J by 4 bases, leaving 15 bases between them. Looked up from germline, CDR1 is SGHRS and CDR2 is YFSETQ. CDR3 region: CASSSAEFSTEAFF. The CDR3 DNA reads as TGCGCCAGCAGTTCCGCTGAGTTTAGCACTGAAGCTTTCTTT.

Ten or more counts support this clonotype. The chain carries TRBV2 and TRBJ1-2; no reliable D call. CDR1 SNHLY and CDR2 FYNNEI come from the germline V gene. V was shortened by 9 bases and J by 3 bases, with 14 bases between the two germline ends. This CDR3 has 13 amino acids. The CDR3 bases are TGTGCCAGTGAGGTAGGGATGGACTATGGCTACACCTTC. This gives the protein CASEVGMDYGYTF. Full variable domain (remainder filled in from reference TRBV2 and TRBJ1-2): EPEVTQTPSHQVTQMGQEVILRCVPISNHLYFYWYRQILGQKVEFLVSFYNNEISEKSEIFDDQFSVERPDGSNFTLKIRSTKLEDSAMYFCASEVGMDYGYTFGSGTRLTVV.

This clonotype occurred many times. V is TRBV6-2 or TRBV6-3 and J is TRBJ1-2; weak D call: TRBD1 (5 bases). Trimming took 4 bases from V and 8 from J, leaving 20 bases between them. CDR3 size: 15 residues. The germline V gene encodes CDR1 MNHEY and CDR2 SVGEGT. The CDR3 region has the DNA TGTGCCAGCAGTTCGGGGCGGATCACCGGAGAGGGCTACACCTTC. Residues: CASSSGRITGEGYTF.

This clonotype was recorded many times. V and J are TRBV29-1 and TRBJ1-1, with D uncertain. CDR1 and CDR2 from the germline V gene are SQVTM and ANQGSEA. The CDR3 totals 11 residues. V lost 6 bases, J lost 0 bases, and 5 bases lay in between. The CDR3 spells CSVLMNTEAFF. The DNA for the CDR3 is TGCAGCGTGCTAATGAACACTGAAGCTTTCTTT.

This clonotype was recorded many times. V and J are TRBV7-2 and TRBJ1-1; D unclear. The CDR3 length is 14 residues. Trimming removed 0 bases at V and 1 base at J, with 6 bases between. Germline CDR1 is SGHTA and CDR2 is FQGNSA. The CDR3 protein is CASSLASANTEAFF. The DNA of the CDR3 is TGTGCCAGCAGCTTAGCGTCAGCGAACACTGAAGCTTTCTTT.

The sample holds many counts of this clonotype. This chain uses TRBV2 with TRBJ1-3, with D hard to call. V lost 3 bases, J lost 0 bases, and 6 bases lay in between. Germline loops: CDR1 SNHLY, CDR2 FYNNEI. The CDR3 runs to 14 residues. The CDR3 loop is CASSEGSSGNTIYF. In DNA, the CDR3 is TGTGCCAGCAGTGAGGGGAGCTCTGGAAACACCATATATTTT.

The V call is TRBV15, the J call TRBJ2-7; tentative D call: TRBD1 (6 bases). In germline, CDR1 is LNHNV, CDR2 YYDKDF (reference sequence). The CDR3 is 14 amino acids. The germline V and J ends were trimmed by 3 bases and 1 base, with 10 bases remaining between them. Here the CDR3 reads CATSSRQDSYEQYF. Written as DNA, the CDR3 is TGTGCCACCAGCAGCCGACAGGATTCCTACGAGCAGTACTTC. Supplemented by reference TRBV15 and TRBJ2-7, the full variable domain reads DAMVIQNPRYQVTQFGKPVTLSCSQTLNHNVMYWYQQKSSQAPKLLFHYYDKDFNNEADTPDNFQSRRPNTSFCFLDIRSPGLGDTAMYLCATSSRQDSYEQYFGPGTRLTVT.

This clonotype was picked up many times. The chain combines TRBV27 with TRBJ2-3, with 9 bases lining up with TRBD1. Germline assignment: CDR1 MNHEY and CDR2 SMNVEV (reference sequence). Trimming cost V 2 bases and J 2 bases; bases outside gene matches: 5. The CDR3 runs to 16 residues. CDR3 sequence: CASSLPGQGHTDTQYF. The DNA for the CDR3 is TGTGCCAGCAGTTTACCGGGACAGGGCCACACAGATACGCAGTATTTT.